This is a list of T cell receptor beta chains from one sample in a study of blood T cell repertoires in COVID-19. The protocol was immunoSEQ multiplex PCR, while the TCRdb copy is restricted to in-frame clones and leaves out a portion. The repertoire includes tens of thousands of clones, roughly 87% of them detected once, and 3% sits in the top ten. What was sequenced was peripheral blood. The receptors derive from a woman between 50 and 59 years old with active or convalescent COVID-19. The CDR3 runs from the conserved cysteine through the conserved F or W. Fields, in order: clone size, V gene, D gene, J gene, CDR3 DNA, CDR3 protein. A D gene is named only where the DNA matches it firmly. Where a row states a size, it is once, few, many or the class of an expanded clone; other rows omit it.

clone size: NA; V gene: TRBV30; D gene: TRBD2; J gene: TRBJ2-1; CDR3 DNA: TGTGCCTGGAGTCAGCGGGGGGGCTACAATGAGCAGTTCTTC; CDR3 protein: CAWSQRGGYNEQFF
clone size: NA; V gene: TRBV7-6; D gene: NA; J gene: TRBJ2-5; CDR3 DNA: TGTGCCAGCAGCTCTTCAAGCTCAGGAGAGACCCAGTACTTC; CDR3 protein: CASSSSSSGETQYF
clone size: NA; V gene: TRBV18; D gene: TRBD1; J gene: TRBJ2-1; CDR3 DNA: TGTGCCAGCTCACTAAACACGGGACAGGGGCTCAATGAGCAGTTCTTC; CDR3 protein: CASSLNTGQGLNEQFF
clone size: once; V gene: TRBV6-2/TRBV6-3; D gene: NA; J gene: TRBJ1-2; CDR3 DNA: TGTGCCAGCAGTTTCCAGGGTAATGGCTACACCTTC; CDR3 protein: CASSFQGNGYTF
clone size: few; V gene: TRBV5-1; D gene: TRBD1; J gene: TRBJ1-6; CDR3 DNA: TGCGCCAGCAGCCCGGGACAGCCAAATTCACCCCTCCACTTT; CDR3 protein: CASSPGQPNSPLHF
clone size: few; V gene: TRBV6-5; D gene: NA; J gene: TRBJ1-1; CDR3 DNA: TGTGCCAGCAGTAAGGGACTCACGAACACTGAAGCTTTCTTT; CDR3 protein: CASSKGLTNTEAFF
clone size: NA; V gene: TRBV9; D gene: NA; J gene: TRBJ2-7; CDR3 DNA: TGTGCCAGCAGCGTAGGCGTGAGCTCCTACGAGCAGTACTTC; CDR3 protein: CASSVGVSSYEQYF
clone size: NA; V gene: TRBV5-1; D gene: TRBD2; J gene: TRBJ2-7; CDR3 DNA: TGCGCCAGCAGCTCCGGGACTAGCGGAACCTACGAGCAGTACTTC; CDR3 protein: CASSSGTSGTYEQYF
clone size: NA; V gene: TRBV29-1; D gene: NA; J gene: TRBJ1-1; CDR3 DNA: TGCAGCGTAGCAAGGCAGACGGGCACTGAAGCTTTCTTT; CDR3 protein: CSVARQTGTEAFF
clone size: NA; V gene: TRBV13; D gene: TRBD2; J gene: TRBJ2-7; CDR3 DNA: TGTGCCAGCAGCTTTGCGAGCGGGGGGGCCGACGAGCAGTACTTC; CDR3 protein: CASSFASGGADEQYF
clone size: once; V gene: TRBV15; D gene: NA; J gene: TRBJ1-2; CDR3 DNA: TGTGCCACCAGCAGAGGGGGGGGTAACTATGGCTACACCTTC; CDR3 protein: CATSRGGGNYGYTF
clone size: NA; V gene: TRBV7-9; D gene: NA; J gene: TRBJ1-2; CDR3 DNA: TGTGCCAGCAGCTTCCCAGGGTCGAACTATGGCTACACCTTC; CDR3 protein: CASSFPGSNYGYTF
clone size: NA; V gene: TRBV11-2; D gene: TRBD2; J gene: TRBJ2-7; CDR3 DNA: TGTGCCAGCAGCTTGGCGGGGGGCCCCTACGAGCAGTACTTC; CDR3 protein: CASSLAGGPYEQYF
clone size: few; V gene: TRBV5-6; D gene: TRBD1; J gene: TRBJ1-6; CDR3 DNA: TGTGCCAGCAGCCAGGGACAGGGAAGGTCACCCCTCCACTTT; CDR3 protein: CASSQGQGRSPLHF
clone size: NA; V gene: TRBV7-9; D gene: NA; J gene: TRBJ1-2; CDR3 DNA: TGTGCCAGCAGCTCCTCTGGAGGCGGCTATGGCTACACCTTC; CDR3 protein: CASSSSGGGYGYTF
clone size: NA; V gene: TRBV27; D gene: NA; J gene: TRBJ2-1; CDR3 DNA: TGTGCCAGCAGCCTAGGCCCCCCATCAAGCTCCTACAATGAGCAGTTCTTC; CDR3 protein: CASSLGPPSSSYNEQFF
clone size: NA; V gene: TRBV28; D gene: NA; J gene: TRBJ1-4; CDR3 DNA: TGTGCCAGCAGTGAGCAGCGAGCAACTAATGAAAAACTGTTTTTT; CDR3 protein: CASSEQRATNEKLFF
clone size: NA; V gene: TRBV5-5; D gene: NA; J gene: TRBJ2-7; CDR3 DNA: TGTGCCAGCAGCTTCTCAGGTTTTCCGGTTTCCGTGTCCTACGAGCAGTACTTC; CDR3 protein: CASSFSGFPVSVSYEQYF
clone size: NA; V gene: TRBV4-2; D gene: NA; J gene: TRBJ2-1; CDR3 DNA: TGTGCCAGCAGCCAAGTCGGCGGGGGCCCCTACAATGAGCAGTTCTTC; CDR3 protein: CASSQVGGGPYNEQFF
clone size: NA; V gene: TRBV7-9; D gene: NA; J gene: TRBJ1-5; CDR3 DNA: TGTGCCAGCAGCTTATTCGGGAGTAGCAATCAGCCCCAGCATTTT; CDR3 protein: CASSLFGSSNQPQHF
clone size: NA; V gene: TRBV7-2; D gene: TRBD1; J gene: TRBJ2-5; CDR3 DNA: TGTGCCAGCAGCCCGGACAGGGGCCAGACCCAGTACTTC; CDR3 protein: CASSPDRGQTQYF
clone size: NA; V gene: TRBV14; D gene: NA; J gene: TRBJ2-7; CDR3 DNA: TGTGCCAGCAGCCAAGTAAGGGGTTACGAGCAGTACTTC; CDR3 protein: CASSQVRGYEQYF
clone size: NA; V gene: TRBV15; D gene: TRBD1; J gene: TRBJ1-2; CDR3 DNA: TGTGCCACCAGCAGAGGCTCCGACAGGGATGGTGGCTACACCTTC; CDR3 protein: CATSRGSDRDGGYTF
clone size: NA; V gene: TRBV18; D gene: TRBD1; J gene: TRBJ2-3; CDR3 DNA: TGTGCCAGCTCCCACCCGGGACAGGGGGTATATACGCAGTATTTT; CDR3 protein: CASSHPGQGVYTQYF
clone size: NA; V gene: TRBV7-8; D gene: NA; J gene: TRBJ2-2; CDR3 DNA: TGTGCCAGCAGCTTAGTTGCCTCGAGGACCGGGGAGCTGTTTTTT; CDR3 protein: CASSLVASRTGELFF
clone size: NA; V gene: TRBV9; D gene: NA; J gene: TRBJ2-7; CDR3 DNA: TGTGCCAGCAGCCCCCGACTTCGGTTTGAGGAGCAGTACTTC; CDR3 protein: CASSPRLRFEEQYF
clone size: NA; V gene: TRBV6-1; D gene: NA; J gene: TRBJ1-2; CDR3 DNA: TGTGCCAGCAGTGAAGCCGCGGGCTTAAGTGGTGGCTACACCTTC; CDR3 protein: CASSEAAGLSGGYTF
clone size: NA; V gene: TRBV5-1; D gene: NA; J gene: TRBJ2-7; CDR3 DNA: TGCGCCAGCAGCTTACAGGGATCTTCCTACGAGCAGTACTTC; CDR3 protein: CASSLQGSSYEQYF
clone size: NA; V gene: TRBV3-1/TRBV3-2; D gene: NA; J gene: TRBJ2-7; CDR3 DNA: TGTGCCAGCAGCCAAGCCGGCAGGGGAGAAAGCTCCTACGAGCAGTACTTC; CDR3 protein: CASSQAGRGESSYEQYF
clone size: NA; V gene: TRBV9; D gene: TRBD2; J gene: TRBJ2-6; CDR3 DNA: TGTGCCAGCAGCGCCCGACTAGCCCTTGGGGGGGCCAACGTCCTGACTTTC; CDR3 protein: CASSARLALGGANVLTF
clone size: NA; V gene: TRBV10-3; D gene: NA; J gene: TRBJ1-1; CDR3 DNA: TGTGCCATCAGTGACCCGCGGCAGAGTACCTCCCTGACTGAAGCTTTCTTT; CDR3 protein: CAISDPRQSTSLTEAFF
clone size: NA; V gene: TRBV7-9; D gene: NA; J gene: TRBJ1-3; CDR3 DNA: TGTGCCAGCAGCTCCACAGGGTCTGGAAACACCATATATTTT; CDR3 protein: CASSSTGSGNTIYF
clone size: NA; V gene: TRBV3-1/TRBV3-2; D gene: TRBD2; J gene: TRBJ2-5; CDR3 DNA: TGTGCCAGCAGCCCCCAGGGACTAGCGGGGGGGGCTAAAAATATCCAAGAGACCCAGTACTTC; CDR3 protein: CASSPQGLAGGAKNIQETQYF
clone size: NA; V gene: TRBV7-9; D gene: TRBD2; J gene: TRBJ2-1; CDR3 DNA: TGTGCCAGCAGCTTATCCGCCTTTCTAGCGGGGGGGCCGGATGAGCAGTTCTTC; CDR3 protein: CASSLSAFLAGGPDEQFF
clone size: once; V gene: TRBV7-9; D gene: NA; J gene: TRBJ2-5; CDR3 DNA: TGTGCCAGCAGCTTAGCCGGGTCCGCACAGACCCAGTACTTC; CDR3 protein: CASSLAGSAQTQYF
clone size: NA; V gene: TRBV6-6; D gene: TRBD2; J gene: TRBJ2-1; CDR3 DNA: TGTGCCAGCAGTTACCAACTAGCGGGGCCCGGGAATGAGCAGTTCTTC; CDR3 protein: CASSYQLAGPGNEQFF
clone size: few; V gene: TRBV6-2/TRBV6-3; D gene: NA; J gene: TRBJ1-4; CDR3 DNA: TGTGCCAGCAGTTCCGGACATATCCCAATGCTGTTTTTT; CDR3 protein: CASSSGHIPMLFF
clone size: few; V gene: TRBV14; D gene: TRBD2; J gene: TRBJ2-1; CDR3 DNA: TGTGCCAGCAGCCCTCTAGTCGGGCAAGCGGGGGGGTACAATGAGCAGTTCTTC; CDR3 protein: CASSPLVGQAGGYNEQFF
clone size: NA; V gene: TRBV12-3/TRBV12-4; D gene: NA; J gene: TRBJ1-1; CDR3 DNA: TGTGCCAGCCGACGGGGGGAGGGCACTGAAGCTTTCTTT; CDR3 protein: CASRRGEGTEAFF
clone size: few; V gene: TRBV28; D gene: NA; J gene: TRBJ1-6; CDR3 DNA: TGTGCCAGCAGTCGCCGAACCGGGTCCTATAATTCACCCCTCCACTTT; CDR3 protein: CASSRRTGSYNSPLHF
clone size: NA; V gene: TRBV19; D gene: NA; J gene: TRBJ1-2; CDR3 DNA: TGTGCCAGTAGTATTCAACGGACAGACTATGGCTACACCTTC; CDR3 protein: CASSIQRTDYGYTF
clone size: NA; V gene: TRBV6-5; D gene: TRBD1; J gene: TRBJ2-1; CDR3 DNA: TGTGCCAGCAGCCCCGGGACAGGAAACTACAATGAGCAGTTCTTC; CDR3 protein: CASSPGTGNYNEQFF
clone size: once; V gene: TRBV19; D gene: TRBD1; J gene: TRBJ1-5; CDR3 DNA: TGTGCCACCTCCGGGACAGGGAGAATTCAGCCCCAGCATTTT; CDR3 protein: CATSGTGRIQPQHF
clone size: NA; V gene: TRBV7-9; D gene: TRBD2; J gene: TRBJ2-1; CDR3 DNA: TGTGCCAGCAGCCACGGACTAGCGGGGGTCCCCTACAATGAGCAGTTCTTC; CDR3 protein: CASSHGLAGVPYNEQFF
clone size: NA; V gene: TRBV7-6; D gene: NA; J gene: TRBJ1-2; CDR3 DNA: TGTGCCAGCAGCTTGCTTGGGGGCGCGGGTGGCTACACCTTC; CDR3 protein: CASSLLGGAGGYTF
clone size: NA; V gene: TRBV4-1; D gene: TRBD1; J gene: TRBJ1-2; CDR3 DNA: TGCGCCAGCAGCCAGGACAGGGGGACCTATGGCTACACCTTC; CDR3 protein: CASSQDRGTYGYTF
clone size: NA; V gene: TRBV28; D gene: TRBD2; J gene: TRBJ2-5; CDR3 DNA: TGTGCCAGCATTTTTAGCGGGGGCCAGCCAGAGACCCAGTACTTC; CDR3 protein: CASIFSGGQPETQYF